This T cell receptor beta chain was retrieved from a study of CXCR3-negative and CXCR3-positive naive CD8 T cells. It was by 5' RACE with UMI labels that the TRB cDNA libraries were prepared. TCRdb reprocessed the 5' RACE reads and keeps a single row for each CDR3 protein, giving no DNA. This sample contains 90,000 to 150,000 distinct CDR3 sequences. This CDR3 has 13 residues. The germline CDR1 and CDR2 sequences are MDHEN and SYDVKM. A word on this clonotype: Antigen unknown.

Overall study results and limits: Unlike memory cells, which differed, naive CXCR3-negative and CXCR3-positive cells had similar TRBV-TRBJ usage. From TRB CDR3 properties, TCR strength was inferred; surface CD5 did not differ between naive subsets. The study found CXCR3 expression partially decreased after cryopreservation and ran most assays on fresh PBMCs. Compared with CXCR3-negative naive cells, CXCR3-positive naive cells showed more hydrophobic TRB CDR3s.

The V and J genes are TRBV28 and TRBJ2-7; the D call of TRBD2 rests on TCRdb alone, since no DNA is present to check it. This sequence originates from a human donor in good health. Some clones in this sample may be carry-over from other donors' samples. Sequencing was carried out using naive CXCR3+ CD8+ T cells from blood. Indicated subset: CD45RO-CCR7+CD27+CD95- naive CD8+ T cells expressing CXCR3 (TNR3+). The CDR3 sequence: CASSPILPYEQYF.